Listed here are 8 T cell receptor beta chains from one sample, sequenced in a study of regulatory T cells in long-lasting Graves disease. Specified time point: persistent/refractory GD, antithyroid drugs over 5 years with positive TRAb. Scientists built the TCR library using RNA that was extracted from PBMCs. Arm-PCR of CDR3 regions with iRepertoire HTBI primers generated TCR beta libraries. TCRdb analysed the multiplex PCR reads with MiXCR anew, one entry per CDR3 protein. The sample comprises approximately 400,000 distinct CDR3 sequences, around 21% of which are singletons, and less than 25% rests with the top ten. The sample consisted of peripheral blood mononuclear cells (PBMCs), taken when the disease was refractory, from a patient treated with antithyroid drugs. The receptors originated from a female donor with Graves disease.

This clonotype was detected once. The chain carries TRBV20-1 and TRBJ2-5, with 8 bases fitting TRBD2. With 0 bases clipped from V and 5 bases from J, the junction kept 8 bases outside the gene matches. The CDR3 covers 15 residues. Germline V gene sequence: CDR1 DFQATT, CDR2 SNEGSKA (reference sequence). The DNA of the CDR3 is TGCAGTGCTAGAGATCCGGGAGGGCTCCTGGAGACCCAGTACTTC. Amino acid sequence: CSARDPGGLLETQYF.

This clonotype was counted between two and nine times. V usage is TRBV6-2 or TRBV6-3 and J usage is TRBJ2-5; 8 bases fit TRBD1. Germline V gene sequence: CDR1 MNHEY, CDR2 SVGEGT. This CDR3 is built from 16 residues. Unmatched junction bases numbered 10, after V lost 5 bases and J lost 2 bases. CDR3 DNA sequence: TGTGCCAGCAGTGAAGACAGGGGTTTCGCTCAAGAGACCCAGTACTTC. Translation: CASSEDRGFAQETQYF.

This clonotype has a handful of counts. The chain is built from TRBV11-2 and TRBJ2-7; weak D call: TRBD2 (6 bases). This CDR3 contains 17 residues. CDR1 SGHAT and CDR2 FQNNGV come from the germline V gene. V gave up 4 bases and J gave up 2 bases, with 21 bases separating them. This chain's CDR3 is CASSSPGGGRGTYEQYF. DNA of the CDR3: TGTGCCAGCAGCTCCCCCGGGGGTGGGCGGGGAACCTACGAGCAGTACTTC.

The sample holds a few counts of this clonotype. The V call is TRBV9, the J call TRBJ1-1; unclear D gene. V gave up 4 bases and J gave up 1 base, with 11 bases separating them. The CDR3 runs 14 residues. Germline CDR1 SGDLS, CDR2 YYNGEE. In DNA, the CDR3 is TGTGCCAGCAGCCCCCTGGCAAGGAACACTGAAGCTTTCTTT. The encoded protein is CASSPLARNTEAFF.

At least ten counts were recorded for this clonotype. This sequence joins TRBV11-2 and TRBJ1-1, with 11 positions matching TRBD1. J lost 6 bases, V lost 1 base, and 4 bases had no gene match. The CDR3 has 15 residues. Germline V CDR1 and CDR2: SGHAT, FQNNGV. The CDR3 sequence is CASSLAPGQGAEAFF. The CDR3 DNA follows: TGTGCCAGCAGCTTAGCTCCGGGACAGGGGGCTGAAGCTTTCTTT.

This clonotype has at least ten counts. V gene TRBV18 combines with J gene TRBJ2-7, with D possibly TRBD1 on 5 matching bases. This CDR3 contains 12 residues. Trimming shortened V by 8 bases and J by 5 bases, and 13 bases separated the two germline ends. The germline gives CDR1 KGHSH, CDR2 LQKENI. The CDR3 bases are TGTGCCAGCAGCCCAACAGGAGACGAGCAGTACTTC. Residues: CASSPTGDEQYF.

This clonotype was seen many times. This chain links TRBV20-1 with TRBJ2-7; 7 nucleotides agree with TRBD1. Germline V gene sequence: CDR1 DFQATT, CDR2 SNEGSKA (reference sequence). After removal of 2 bases from V and 6 bases from J, the junction contained 4 bases not matched to a gene. The CDR3 contains 12 residues. CDR3: CSARPDRVEQYF. In DNA, the CDR3 is TGCAGTGCTAGACCTGACAGGGTCGAGCAGTACTTC.

The chain joins TRBV12-3 or TRBV12-4 to TRBJ2-2; 8 bases are shared with TRBD2. With 6 bases clipped from V and 5 bases from J, the junction kept 14 bases outside the gene matches. This CDR3 has 17 amino acids. The CDR3 is CASSTPGAGAGTGELFF. CDR3 bases: TGTGCCAGCAGCACCCCAGGAGCGGGAGCCGGAACCGGGGAGCTGTTTTTT.